This T cell receptor beta chain was profiled in a study of shared clonotypes between healthy human individuals. This CDR3 has 18 amino acids. The junction had 12 bases not matched to a gene; V was cut back by 3 bases and J by 2 bases. Germline assignment: CDR1 PRHDT and CDR2 FYEKMQ (reference sequence). CD45RO-negative, CCR7-positively selected cells formed the naive CD8 fraction, excluding terminally differentiated effector memory CD45RA+ cells. At the deep level, the assay was run. As handled by the study authors: ImmunoSEQ output lacked quality scores and full-length reads, limiting matched filtering. TCRdb's copy holds only in-frame clones and misses some; the assay was immunoSEQ multiplex PCR. D and trimming were read from the DNA, whereas the V and J calls and clone size are those reported in that table. There are about 2 million clones in the sample; roughly 95% occur only once, and approximately 1% lies in the top ten.

Sequenced sample: naive CD8+ T cells sorted from blood. The sequence was collected from a man aged 18 to 30 in good health. This chain connects TRBV13 to TRBJ2-7, with 11 bases identical to TRBD2. As DNA, the CDR3 is TGTGCCAGCAGCTTTCTAGCGGGAGGCCCCAGGGGTGCCTACGAGCAGTACTTC. This codes for CASSFLAGGPRGAYEQYF.